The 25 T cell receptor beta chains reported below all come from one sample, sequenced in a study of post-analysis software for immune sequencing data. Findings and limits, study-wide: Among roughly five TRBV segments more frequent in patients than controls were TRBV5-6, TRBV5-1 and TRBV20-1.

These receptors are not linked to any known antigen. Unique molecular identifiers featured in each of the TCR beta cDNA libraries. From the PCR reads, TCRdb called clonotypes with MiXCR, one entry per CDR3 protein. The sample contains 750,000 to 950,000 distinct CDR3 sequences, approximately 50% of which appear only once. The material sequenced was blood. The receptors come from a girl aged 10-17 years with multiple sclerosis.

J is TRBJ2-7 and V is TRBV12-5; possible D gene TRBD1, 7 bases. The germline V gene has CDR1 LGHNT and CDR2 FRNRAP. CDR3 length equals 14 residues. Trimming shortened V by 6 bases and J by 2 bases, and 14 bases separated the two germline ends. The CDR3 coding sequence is TGTGCTAGTGGGGCCGGAGGGGGCCCCTACGAGCAGTACTTC. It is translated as CASGAGGGPYEQYF.

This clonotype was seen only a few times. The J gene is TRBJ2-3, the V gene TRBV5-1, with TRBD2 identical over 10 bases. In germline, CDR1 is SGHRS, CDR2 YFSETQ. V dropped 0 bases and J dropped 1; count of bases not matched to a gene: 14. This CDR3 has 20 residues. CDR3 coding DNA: TGCGCCAGCAGCTTGGCCCCACCTAGCGGGGGAATCATCCGCACAGATACGCAGTATTTT. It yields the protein CASSLAPPSGGIIRTDTQYF.

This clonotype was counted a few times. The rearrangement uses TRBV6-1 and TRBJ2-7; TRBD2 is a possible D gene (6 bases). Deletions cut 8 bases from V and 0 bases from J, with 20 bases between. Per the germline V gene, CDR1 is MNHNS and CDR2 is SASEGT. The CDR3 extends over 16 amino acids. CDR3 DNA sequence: TGTGCCAGCCTTCTTCAGGGTGGTAGCGGCTCCTACGAGCAGTACTTC. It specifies CASLLQGGSGSYEQYF.

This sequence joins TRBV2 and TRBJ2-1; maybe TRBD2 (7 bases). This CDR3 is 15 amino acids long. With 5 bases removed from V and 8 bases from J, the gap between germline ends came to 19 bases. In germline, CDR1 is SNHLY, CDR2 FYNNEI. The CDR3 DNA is TGTGCCAGCAGTATGCGGTGGGGGGGCCAGGATGAGCAGTTCTTC. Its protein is CASSMRWGGQDEQFF.

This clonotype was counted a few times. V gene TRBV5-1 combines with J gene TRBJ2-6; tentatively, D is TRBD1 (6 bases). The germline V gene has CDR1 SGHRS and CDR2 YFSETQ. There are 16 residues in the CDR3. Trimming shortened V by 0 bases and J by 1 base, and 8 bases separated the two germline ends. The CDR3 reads CASSLERGSGANVLTF. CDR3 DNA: TGCGCCAGCAGCTTGGAGAGGGGGTCTGGGGCCAACGTCCTGACTTTC.

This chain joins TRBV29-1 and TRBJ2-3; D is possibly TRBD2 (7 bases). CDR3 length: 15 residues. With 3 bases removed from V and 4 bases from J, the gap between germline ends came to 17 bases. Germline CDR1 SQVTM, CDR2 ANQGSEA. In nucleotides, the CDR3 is TGCAGCGTTGATGGGGCTGGGGGGGCGGCAGATACGCAGTATTTT. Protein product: CSVDGAGGAADTQYF.

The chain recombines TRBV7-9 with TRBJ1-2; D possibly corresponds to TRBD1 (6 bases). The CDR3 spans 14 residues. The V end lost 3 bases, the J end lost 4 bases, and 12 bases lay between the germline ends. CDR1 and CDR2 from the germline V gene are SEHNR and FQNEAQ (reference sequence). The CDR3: CASSFSPDSYGYTF. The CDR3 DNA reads TGTGCCAGCAGCTTCTCACCGGACAGCTATGGCTACACCTTC.

The CDR3 is CASSLTSGSKETQYF. As DNA, the CDR3 is TGCGCCAGCAGCTTGACTTCCGGGAGTAAAGAGACCCAGTACTTC. The J gene is TRBJ2-5, the V gene TRBV5-1; D is possibly TRBD2 (6 bases). The germline gives CDR1 SGHRS, CDR2 YFSETQ. V was pared by 1 base and J by 3 bases, with 13 bases between. The length of the CDR3 is 15 residues.

This CDR3 is CSALWAGSYEQYF. The DNA of the CDR3 is TGCAGTGCTCTCTGGGCGGGGTCCTACGAGCAGTACTTC. The J gene is TRBJ2-5, the V gene TRBV20-1; possible D gene TRBD2, 6 bases. The J call may be faulty, since TRBJ2-7 better matches the DNA end. The CDR3 runs 13 residues. Germline-derived CDR1 and CDR2 are DFQATT and SNEGSKA (reference sequence).

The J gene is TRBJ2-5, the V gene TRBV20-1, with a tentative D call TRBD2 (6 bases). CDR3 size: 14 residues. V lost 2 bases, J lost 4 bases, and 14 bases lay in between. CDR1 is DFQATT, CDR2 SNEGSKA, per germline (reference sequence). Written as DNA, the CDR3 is TGCAGTGCTAGAACTAGCACCCTGGTAGAGACCCAGTACTTC. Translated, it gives CSARTSTLVETQYF.

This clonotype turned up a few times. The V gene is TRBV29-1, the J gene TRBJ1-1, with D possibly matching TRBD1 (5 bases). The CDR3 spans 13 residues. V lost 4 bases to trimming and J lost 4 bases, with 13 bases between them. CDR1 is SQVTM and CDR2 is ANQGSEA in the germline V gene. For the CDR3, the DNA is TGCAGCGTTGTGTTTGGCAGGGCCACTGAAGCTTTCTTT. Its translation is CSVVFGRATEAFF.

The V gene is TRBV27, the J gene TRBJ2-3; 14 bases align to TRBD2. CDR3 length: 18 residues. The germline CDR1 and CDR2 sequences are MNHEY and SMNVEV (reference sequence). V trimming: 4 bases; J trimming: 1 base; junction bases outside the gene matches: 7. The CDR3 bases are TGTGCCAGCAGTTCCCGCGGACTAGCGGGAGGCCGCACAGATACGCAGTATTTT. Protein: CASSSRGLAGGRTDTQYF.

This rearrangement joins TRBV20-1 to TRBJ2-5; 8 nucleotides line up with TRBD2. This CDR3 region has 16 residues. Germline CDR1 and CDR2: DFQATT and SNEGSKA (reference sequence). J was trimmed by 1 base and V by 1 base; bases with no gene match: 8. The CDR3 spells CSARGGSGAFQETQYF. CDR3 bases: TGCAGTGCTAGAGGGGGTAGCGGGGCTTTCCAAGAGACCCAGTACTTC.

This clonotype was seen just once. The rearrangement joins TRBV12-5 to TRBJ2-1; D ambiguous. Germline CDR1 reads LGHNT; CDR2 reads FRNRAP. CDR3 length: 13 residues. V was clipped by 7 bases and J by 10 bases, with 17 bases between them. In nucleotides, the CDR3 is TGTGCTAGTGCCATAACCCCGCCGGACGAGCAGTTCTTC. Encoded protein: CASAITPPDEQFF. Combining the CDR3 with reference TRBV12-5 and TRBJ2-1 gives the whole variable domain DARVTQTPRHKVTEMGQEVTMRCQPILGHNTVFWYRQTMMQGLELLAYFRNRAPLDDSGMPKDRFSAEMPDATLATLKIQPSEPRDSAVYFCASAITPPDEQFFGPGTRLTVL.

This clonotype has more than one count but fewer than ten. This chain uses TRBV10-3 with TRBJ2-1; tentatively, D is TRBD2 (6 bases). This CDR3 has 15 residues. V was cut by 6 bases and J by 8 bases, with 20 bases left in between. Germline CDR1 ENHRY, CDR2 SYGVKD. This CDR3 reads CAIRSLGGRIDEQFF. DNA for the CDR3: TGTGCCATCAGGAGTCTTGGGGGGAGGATAGATGAGCAGTTCTTC.

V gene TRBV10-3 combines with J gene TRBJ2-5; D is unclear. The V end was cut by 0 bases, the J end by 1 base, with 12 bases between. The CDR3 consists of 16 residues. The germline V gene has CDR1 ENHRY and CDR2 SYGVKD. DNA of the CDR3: TGTGCCATCAGTGAGTCGAGGATACAGTTCCAAGAGACCCAGTACTTC. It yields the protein CAISESRIQFQETQYF.

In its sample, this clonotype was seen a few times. Here the CDR3 reads CASSLAAQGSYNEQFF. CDR3 sequence (DNA): TGTGCCAGCAGCTTAGCAGCCCAGGGGTCCTACAATGAGCAGTTCTTC. The chain uses TRBV7-6 and TRBJ2-1; perhaps TRBD1 as D (6 bases). The V gene's germline CDR1 is SGHVS and CDR2 FNYEAQ. V lost 0 bases to trimming and J lost 1 base, with 10 bases between them. This CDR3 is built from 16 residues.

The chain's CDR3 is CASSFSGRHEQFF. CDR3 nucleotide sequence: TGTGCCAGCAGTTTTAGTGGGCGCCATGAGCAGTTCTTC. V is TRBV27 and J is TRBJ2-1; D ambiguous. Germline V CDR1 and CDR2: MNHEY, SMNVEV (reference sequence). The V end lost 3 bases, the J end lost 8 bases, and 11 bases lay between the germline ends. CDR3 length: 13 amino acids.

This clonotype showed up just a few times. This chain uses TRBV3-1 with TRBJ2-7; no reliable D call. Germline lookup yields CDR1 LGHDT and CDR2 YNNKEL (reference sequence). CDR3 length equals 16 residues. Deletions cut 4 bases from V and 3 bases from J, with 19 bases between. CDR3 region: CASSPGTRGPSYEQYF. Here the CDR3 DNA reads TGTGCCAGCAGCCCGGGTACCCGCGGACCCAGCTACGAGCAGTACTTC.

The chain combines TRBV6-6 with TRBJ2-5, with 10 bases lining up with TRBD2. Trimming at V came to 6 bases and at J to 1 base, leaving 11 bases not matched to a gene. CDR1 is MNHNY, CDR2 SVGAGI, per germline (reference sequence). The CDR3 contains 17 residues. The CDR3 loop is CASRIPRLAGVQETQYF. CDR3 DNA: TGTGCCAGCAGGATCCCTCGGCTAGCGGGGGTCCAAGAGACCCAGTACTTC.

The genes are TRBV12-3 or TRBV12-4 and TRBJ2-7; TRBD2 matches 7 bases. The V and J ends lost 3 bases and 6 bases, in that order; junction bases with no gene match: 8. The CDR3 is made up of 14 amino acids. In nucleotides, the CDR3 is TGTGCCAGCAGTTTTGGGGGGGGACCTGGCGAGCAGTACTTC. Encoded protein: CASSFGGGPGEQYF.

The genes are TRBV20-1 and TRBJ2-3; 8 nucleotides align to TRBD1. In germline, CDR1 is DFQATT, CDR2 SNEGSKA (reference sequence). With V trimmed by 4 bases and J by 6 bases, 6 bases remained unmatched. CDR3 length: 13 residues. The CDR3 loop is CSATDRTGDTQYF. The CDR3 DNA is TGCAGTGCTACCGATAGGACAGGGGATACGCAGTATTTT.

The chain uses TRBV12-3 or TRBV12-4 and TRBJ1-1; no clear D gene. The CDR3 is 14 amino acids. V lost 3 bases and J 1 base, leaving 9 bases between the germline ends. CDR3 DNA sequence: TGTGCCAGCAGTTTTGCGGATCGGAACACTGAAGCTTTCTTT. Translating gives CASSFADRNTEAFF.

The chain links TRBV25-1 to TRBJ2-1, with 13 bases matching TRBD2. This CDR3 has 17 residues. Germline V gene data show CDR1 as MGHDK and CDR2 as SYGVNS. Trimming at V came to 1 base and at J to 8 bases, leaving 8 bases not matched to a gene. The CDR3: CASSESNRGLAGHEQFF. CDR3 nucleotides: TGTGCCAGCAGTGAATCCAATAGGGGACTAGCGGGACATGAGCAGTTCTTC.

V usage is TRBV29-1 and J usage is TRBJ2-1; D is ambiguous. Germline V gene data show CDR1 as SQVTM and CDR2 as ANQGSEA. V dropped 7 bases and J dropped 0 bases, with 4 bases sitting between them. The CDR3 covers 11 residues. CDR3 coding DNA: TGCAGCGGCCGCTCCTACAATGAGCAGTTCTTC. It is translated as CSGRSYNEQFF.